This T cell receptor beta chain was sequenced during a study of T cells in localized non-small cell lung cancer. General study points: Among the top 100 tumor clones, a median around 57 appeared in adjacent lung. Investigators sequenced only a single tumor region, leaving heterogeneity possible. It was uninvolved adjacent lung that showed the highest T cell clonality, exceeding tumor. There was an association of higher blood T cell density with longer overall survival.

Note on this clone: The antigen is not known.

Sequenced by immunoSEQ multiplex PCR; TCRdb stores in-frame clones only, minus some. This sample yields some 51,000 clones, of which roughly 89% are seen a single time; over 4% belongs to the top ten. This CDR3 is 13 amino acids long. V gave up 6 bases and J gave up 5 bases, with 16 bases separating them. Germline CDR1 reads SQVTM; CDR2 reads ANQGSEA. The TCR originated in a woman aged 40-75 years with stage I lung adenocarcinoma. This sequence joins TRBV29-1 and TRBJ1-1, with D perhaps matching TRBD1 (5 bases). The sample was peripheral blood, taken before any cancer treatment. The CDR3 DNA reads TGCAGCGTGGAGCGCAGGGAGGGGACTGAAGCTTTCTTT. Its translation is CSVERREGTEAFF.